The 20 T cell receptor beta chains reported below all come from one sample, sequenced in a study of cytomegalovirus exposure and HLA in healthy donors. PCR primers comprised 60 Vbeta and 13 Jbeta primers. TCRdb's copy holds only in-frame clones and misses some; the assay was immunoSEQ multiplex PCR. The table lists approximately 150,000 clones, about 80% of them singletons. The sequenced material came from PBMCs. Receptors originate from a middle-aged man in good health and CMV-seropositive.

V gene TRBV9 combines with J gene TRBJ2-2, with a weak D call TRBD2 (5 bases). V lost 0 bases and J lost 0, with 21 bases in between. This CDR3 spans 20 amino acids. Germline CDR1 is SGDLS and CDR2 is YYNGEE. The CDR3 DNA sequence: TGTGCCAGCAGCGTAGTGGTTAGACTAACCTACCACGCGAACACCGGGGAGCTGTTTTTT. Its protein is CASSVVVRLTYHANTGELFF.

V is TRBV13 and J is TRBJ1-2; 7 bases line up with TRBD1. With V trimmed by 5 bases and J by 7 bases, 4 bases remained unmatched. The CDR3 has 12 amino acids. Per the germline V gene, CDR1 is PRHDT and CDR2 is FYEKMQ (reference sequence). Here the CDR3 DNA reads TGTGCCAGCAGCCACAGGGGTTCTGGCTACACCTTC. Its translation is CASSHRGSGYTF.

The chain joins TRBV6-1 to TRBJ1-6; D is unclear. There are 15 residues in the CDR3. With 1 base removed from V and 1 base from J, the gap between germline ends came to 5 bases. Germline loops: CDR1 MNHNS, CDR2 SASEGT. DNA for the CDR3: TGTGCCAGCAGTGAAGAGAGGTCCTATAATTCACCCCTCCACTTT. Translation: CASSEERSYNSPLHF.

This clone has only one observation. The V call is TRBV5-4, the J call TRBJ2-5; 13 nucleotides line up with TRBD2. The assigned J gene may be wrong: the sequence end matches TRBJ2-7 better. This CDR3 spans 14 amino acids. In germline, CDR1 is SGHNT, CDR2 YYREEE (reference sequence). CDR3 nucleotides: TGTGCCAGCAGCAGGACTAGCGGGAGTTACGAGCAGTACTTC. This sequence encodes CASSRTSGSYEQYF.

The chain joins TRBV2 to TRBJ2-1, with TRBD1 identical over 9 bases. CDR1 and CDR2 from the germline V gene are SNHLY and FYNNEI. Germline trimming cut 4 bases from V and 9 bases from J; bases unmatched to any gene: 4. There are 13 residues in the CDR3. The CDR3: CASSGQGGSEQFF. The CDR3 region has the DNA TGTGCCAGCAGTGGACAGGGGGGGAGTGAGCAGTTCTTC.

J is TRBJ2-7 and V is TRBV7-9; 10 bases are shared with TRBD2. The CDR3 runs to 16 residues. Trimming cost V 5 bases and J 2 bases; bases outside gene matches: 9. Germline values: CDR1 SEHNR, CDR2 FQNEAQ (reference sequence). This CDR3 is CASSPFGTSDTYEQYF. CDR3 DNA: TGTGCCAGCAGCCCCTTCGGGACTAGCGACACCTACGAGCAGTACTTC. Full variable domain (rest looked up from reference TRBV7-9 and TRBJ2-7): DTGVSQNPRHKITKRGQNVTFRCDPISEHNRLYWYRQTLGQGPEFLTYFQNEAQLEKSRLLSDRFSAERPKGSFSTLEIQRTEQGDSAMYLCASSPFGTSDTYEQYFGPGTRLTVT.

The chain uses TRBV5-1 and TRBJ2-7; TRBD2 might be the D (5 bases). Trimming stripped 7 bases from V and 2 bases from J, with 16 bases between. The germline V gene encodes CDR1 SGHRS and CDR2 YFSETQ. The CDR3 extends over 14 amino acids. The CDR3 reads CASPRGSPAYEQYF. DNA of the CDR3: TGCGCCAGCCCTCGAGGGTCCCCAGCCTACGAGCAGTACTTC.

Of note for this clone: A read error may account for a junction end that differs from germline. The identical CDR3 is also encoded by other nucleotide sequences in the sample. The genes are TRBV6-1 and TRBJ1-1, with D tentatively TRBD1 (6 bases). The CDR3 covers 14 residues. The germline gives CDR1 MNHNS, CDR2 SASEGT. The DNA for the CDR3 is TGTGCCAGCAGTCCGGGACAAACAAACACTGAGGCTTTCTTT. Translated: CASSPGQTNTEAFF.

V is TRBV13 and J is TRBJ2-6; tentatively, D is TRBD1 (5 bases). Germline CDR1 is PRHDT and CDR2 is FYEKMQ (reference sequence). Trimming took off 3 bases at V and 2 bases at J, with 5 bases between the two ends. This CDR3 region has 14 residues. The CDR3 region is CASSLTAGANVLTF. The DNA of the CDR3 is TGTGCCAGCAGCTTGACAGCTGGGGCCAACGTCCTGACTTTC.

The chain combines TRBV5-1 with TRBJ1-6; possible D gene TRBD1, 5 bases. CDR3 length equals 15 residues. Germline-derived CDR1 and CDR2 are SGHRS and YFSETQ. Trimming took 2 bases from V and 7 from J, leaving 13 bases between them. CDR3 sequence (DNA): TGCGCCAGCAGCTTTACAACGGGGGTAAATTCACCCCTCCACTTT. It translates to CASSFTTGVNSPLHF.

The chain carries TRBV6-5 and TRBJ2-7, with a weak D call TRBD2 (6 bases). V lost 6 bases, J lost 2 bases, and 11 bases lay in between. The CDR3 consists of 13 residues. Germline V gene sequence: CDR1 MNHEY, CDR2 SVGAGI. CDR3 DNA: TGTGCCAGCAGAAGCGGAGGGGCCTACGAGCAGTACTTC. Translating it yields CASRSGGAYEQYF.

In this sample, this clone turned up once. CDR3 nucleotide sequence: TGTGCCAGTAGTATAGGTGGAGCCGGAGGGACCCAGTACTTC. Its protein is CASSIGGAGGTQYF. The V gene is TRBV19, the J gene TRBJ2-5; perhaps TRBD2 as D (5 bases). Germline CDR1 LNHDA, CDR2 SQIVND (reference sequence). V lost 1 base and J lost 7, with 13 bases in between. CDR3 size: 14 residues.

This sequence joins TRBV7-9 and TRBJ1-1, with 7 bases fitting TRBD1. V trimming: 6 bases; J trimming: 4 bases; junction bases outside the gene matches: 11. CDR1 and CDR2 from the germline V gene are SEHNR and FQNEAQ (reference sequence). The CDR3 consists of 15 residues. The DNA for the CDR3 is TGTGCCAGCAGGCGCCCGACAGGGTCCCTCACTGAAGCTTTCTTT. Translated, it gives CASRRPTGSLTEAFF.

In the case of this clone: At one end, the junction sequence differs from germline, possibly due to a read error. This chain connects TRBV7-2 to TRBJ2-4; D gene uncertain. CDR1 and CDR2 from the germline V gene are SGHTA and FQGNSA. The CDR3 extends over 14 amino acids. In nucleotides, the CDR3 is TGTGCCAGCAGCTGGCTCAGCCTCAAAAACAGTCAGTACTTC. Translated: CASSWLSLKNSQYF. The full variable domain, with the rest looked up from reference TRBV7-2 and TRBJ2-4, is GAGVSQSPSNKVTEKGKDVELRCDPISGHTALYWYRQSLGQGLEFLIYFQGNSAPDKSGLPSDRFSAERTGGSVSTLTIQRTQQEDSAVYLCASSWLSLKNSQYFGAGTRLSVL.

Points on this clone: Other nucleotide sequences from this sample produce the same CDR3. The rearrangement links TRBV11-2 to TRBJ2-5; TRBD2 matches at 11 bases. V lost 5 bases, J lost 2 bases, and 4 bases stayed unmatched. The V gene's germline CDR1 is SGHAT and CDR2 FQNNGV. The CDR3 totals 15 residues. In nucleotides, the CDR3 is TGTGCCAGCAGCCCCACTAGCGGGAGTCAAGAGACCCAGTACTTC. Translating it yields CASSPTSGSQETQYF.

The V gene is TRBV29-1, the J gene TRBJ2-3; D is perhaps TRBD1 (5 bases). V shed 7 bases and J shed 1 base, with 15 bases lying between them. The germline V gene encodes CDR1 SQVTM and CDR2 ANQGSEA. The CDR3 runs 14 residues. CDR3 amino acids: CSAQQGKGTDTQYF. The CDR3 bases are TGCAGCGCCCAGCAGGGTAAGGGCACAGATACGCAGTATTTT.

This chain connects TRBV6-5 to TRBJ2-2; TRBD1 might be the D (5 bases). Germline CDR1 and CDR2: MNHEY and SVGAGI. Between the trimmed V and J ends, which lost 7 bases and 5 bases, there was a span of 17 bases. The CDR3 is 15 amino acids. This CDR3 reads CASKLNDRDTGELFF. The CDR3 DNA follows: TGTGCCAGCAAGTTAAATGACAGAGATACCGGGGAGCTGTTTTTT.

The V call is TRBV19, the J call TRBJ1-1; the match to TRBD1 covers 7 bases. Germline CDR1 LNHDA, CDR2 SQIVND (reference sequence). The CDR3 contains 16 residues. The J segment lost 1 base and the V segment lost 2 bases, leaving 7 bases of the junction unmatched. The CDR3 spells CASSIRETGTNTEAFF. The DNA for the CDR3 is TGTGCCAGTAGTATACGGGAGACAGGGACGAACACTGAAGCTTTCTTT.

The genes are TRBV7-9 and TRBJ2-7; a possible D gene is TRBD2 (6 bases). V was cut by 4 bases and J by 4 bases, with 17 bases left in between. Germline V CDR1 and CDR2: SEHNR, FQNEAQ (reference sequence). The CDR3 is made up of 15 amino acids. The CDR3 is CASSYSGEYSYEQYF. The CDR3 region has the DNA TGTGCCAGCAGCTACTCGGGGGAGTATTCTTACGAGCAGTACTTC. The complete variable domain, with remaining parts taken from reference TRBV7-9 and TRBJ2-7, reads DTGVSQNPRHKITKRGQNVTFRCDPISEHNRLYWYRQTLGQGPEFLTYFQNEAQLEKSRLLSDRFSAERPKGSFSTLEIQRTEQGDSAMYLCASSYSGEYSYEQYFGPGTRLTVT.

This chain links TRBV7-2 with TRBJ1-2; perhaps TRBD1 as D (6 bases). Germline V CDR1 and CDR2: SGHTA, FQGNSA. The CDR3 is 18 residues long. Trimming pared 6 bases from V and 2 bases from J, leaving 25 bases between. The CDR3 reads CASRGSAQGLKRNYGYTF. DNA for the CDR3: TGTGCCAGCAGAGGGAGCGCCCAGGGGTTAAAAAGGAACTATGGCTACACCTTC. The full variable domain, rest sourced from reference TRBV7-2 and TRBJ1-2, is GAGVSQSPSNKVTEKGKDVELRCDPISGHTALYWYRQSLGQGLEFLIYFQGNSAPDKSGLPSDRFSAERTGGSVSTLTIQRTQQEDSAVYLCASRGSAQGLKRNYGYTFGSGTRLTVV.